This entry lists 3 T cell receptor beta chains sequenced from one sample in a study of blood T cell repertoires in COVID-19. Only in-frame clones appear in the TCRdb table, and some are missing; sequencing was by immunoSEQ multiplex PCR. The data contain under 300,000 clones, 65% to 85% of them singletons. The specimen was PBMCs or T cells enriched from blood (not recorded which). Receptors were obtained from a man in his fifties or sixties who had recovered from COVID-19.

This clone was seen more than once but under ten times. The rearrangement uses TRBV10-2 and TRBJ1-6, with D maybe TRBD1 (6 bases). There are 15 residues in the CDR3. CDR1 is WSHSY and CDR2 is SAAADI in the germline V gene. The ends were cut back, 5 bases at V and 6 bases at J, with 14 bases in the middle. The CDR3 is CASSFETGTNSPLHF. The CDR3 DNA follows: TGCGCCAGCAGTTTTGAGACAGGAACTAATTCACCCCTCCACTTT.

V is TRBV10-2 and J is TRBJ1-1, with D possibly being TRBD1 (5 bases). CDR3 length: 13 amino acids. Germline CDR1 WSHSY, CDR2 SAAADI. The V and J ends lost 7 bases and 8 bases respectively, with 17 bases between them. The CDR3 protein is CASKQNDREEAFF. The CDR3, as DNA: TGCGCCAGCAAGCAAAATGACAGAGAGGAAGCTTTCTTT.

The rearrangement uses TRBV30 and TRBJ2-6; no reliable D call. CDR3 length: 14 amino acids. Trimming removed 1 base at V and 0 bases at J, with 4 bases between. Germline V gene data show CDR1 as GTSNPN and CDR2 as SVGIG (reference sequence). CDR3 bases: TGTGCCTGGAGTGGAGACTCTGGGGCCAACGTCCTGACTTTC. Translating it yields CAWSGDSGANVLTF. The whole variable domain, filled in from reference TRBV30 and TRBJ2-6, reads SQTIHQWPATLVQPVGSPLSLECTVEGTSNPNLYWYRQAAGRGLQLLFYSVGIGQISSEVPQNLSASRPQDRQFILSSKKLLLSDSGFYLCAWSGDSGANVLTFGAGSRLTVL.